One sample yielded the 15 T cell receptor beta chains listed below, sequenced in a study of T cell responses to AZD1222 COVID-19 vaccine. The method was immunoSEQ multiplex PCR; TCRdb's version includes in-frame clones alone and lacks a portion of them. The table lists 75,000 to 90,000 clones, 90% to 95% of them singletons. The sample here was peripheral blood, taken on day 0 of AZD1222 vaccination. These receptors originate from an adult in good health.

The V and J genes are TRBV28 and TRBJ1-2, with 7 bases lining up with TRBD1. This CDR3 has 13 amino acids. Trimming at V came to 4 bases and at J to 2 bases, leaving 1 base not matched to a gene. The germline gives CDR1 MDHEN, CDR2 SYDVKM. The DNA for the CDR3 is TGTGCCAGCAGTTCGACAGGGAACTATGGCTACACCTTC. It encodes CASSSTGNYGYTF.

V and J are TRBV27 and TRBJ1-5; 8 positions agree with TRBD1. The CDR3 contains 18 residues. Trimming removed 3 bases from V and 0 bases from J; junction bases left unmatched: 10. Germline CDR1 reads MNHEY; CDR2 reads SMNVEV (reference sequence). In DNA form, the CDR3 reads TGTGCCAGCAGTTTTTCCGGGACAGGACACCTTAGCAATCAGCCCCAGCATTTT. Amino acids: CASSFSGTGHLSNQPQHF.

The J gene is TRBJ1-4, the V gene TRBV6-6; D ambiguous. The CDR3 contains 13 residues. V shed 4 bases and J shed 7 bases, with 10 bases lying between them. Germline V CDR1 and CDR2: MNHNY, SVGAGI (reference sequence). CDR3 residues: CASSWRDSEKLFF. Written as DNA, the CDR3 is TGTGCCAGCAGTTGGAGGGATAGTGAAAAACTGTTTTTT.

The J gene is TRBJ2-7, the V gene TRBV6-5, with TRBD2 as a possible D gene (5 bases). Looked up from germline, CDR1 is MNHEY and CDR2 is SVGAGI. CDR3 length: 11 residues. V was shortened by 8 bases and J by 3 bases, with 8 bases between the two germline ends. CDR3 protein: CASRGLYEQYF. The CDR3 region has the DNA TGTGCCAGCCGAGGACTCTACGAGCAGTACTTC.

CDR3 DNA sequence: TGCAGCGTTTCGGGACAGGGGGCAGGAAGCTACACCTTC. Translating it yields CSVSGQGAGSYTF. The V gene is TRBV29-1, the J gene TRBJ1-2, with 12 nucleotides matching TRBD1. Germline V gene data show CDR1 as SQVTM and CDR2 as ANQGSEA. The CDR3 contains 13 residues. The J segment lost 9 bases and the V segment lost 5 bases, leaving 7 bases of the junction unmatched.

The rearrangement joins TRBV5-6 to TRBJ1-6; D not resolved. V was trimmed by 0 bases and J by 9 bases, leaving 7 bases between them. Germline assignment: CDR1 SGHDT and CDR2 YYEEEE. The CDR3 extends over 13 amino acids. CDR3 in amino acids: CASSLVRGSPLHF. For the CDR3, the DNA is TGTGCCAGCAGCTTGGTACGGGGTTCACCCCTCCACTTT.

This clone was picked up one time. The genes are TRBV19 and TRBJ1-5; 7 bases match TRBD1. Trimming removed 3 bases from V and 0 bases from J; junction bases left unmatched: 11. This CDR3 spans 18 amino acids. CDR1 and CDR2 (germline): LNHDA, SQIVND (reference sequence). The CDR3 is CASSMGSWTGYSNQPQHF. The CDR3 nucleotides read TGTGCCAGTAGTATGGGGTCATGGACAGGTTATAGCAATCAGCCCCAGCATTTT.

The chain recombines TRBV7-8 with TRBJ2-3; D unresolved. CDR1 and CDR2 from the germline V gene are SGHVS and FQNEAQ. This CDR3 spans 15 amino acids. V lost 3 bases and J lost 2, with 12 bases in between. The CDR3: CASSFQISLTDTQYF. The CDR3 DNA follows: TGTGCCAGCAGCTTTCAGATATCCCTCACAGATACGCAGTATTTT.

This clone was detected only a few times. The DNA for the CDR3 is TGTGCCATCAGTGTAGACAGGGTACAAGAGACCCAGTACTTC. Amino acid sequence: CAISVDRVQETQYF. The J gene is TRBJ2-5, the V gene TRBV10-3; 7 bases are shared with TRBD1. The CDR3 has 14 residues. CDR1 and CDR2 (germline): ENHRY, SYGVKD. J gave up 2 bases and V 4 bases, and 4 bases lay outside the gene matches.

The V call is TRBV6-5, the J call TRBJ1-6; tentative D call: TRBD1 (5 bases). V gave up 4 bases and J gave up 8 bases, with 18 bases separating them. From germline, CDR1 is MNHEY and CDR2 SVGAGI. CDR3 length equals 16 residues. As DNA, the CDR3 is TGTGCCAGCAGTTGGTCGGGGGACCCAGGGTATTCACCCCTCCACTTT. Its translation is CASSWSGDPGYSPLHF.

The rearrangement joins TRBV30 to TRBJ1-1; TRBD1 matches at 7 bases. With V trimmed by 8 bases and J by 3 bases, 9 bases remained unmatched. The CDR3 loop spans 13 amino acids. Germline V gene lookup returns CDR1 GTSNPN and CDR2 SVGIG (reference sequence). CDR3 loop: CARGQASDTEAFF. Written as DNA, the CDR3 is TGTGCCCGTGGACAGGCTTCGGACACTGAAGCTTTCTTT.

V gene TRBV5-6 combines with J gene TRBJ1-1; no clear D. Germline CDR1 and CDR2: SGHDT and YYEEEE. CDR3 size: 14 residues. V was pared by 1 base and J by 5 bases, with 12 bases between. Here the CDR3 DNA reads TGTGCCAGCAGCTTGTCGTCGGGCGGGACTGAAGCTTTCTTT. It is translated as CASSLSSGGTEAFF.

The rearrangement uses TRBV27 and TRBJ2-7; 7 nucleotides agree with TRBD1. The V gene end was trimmed by 2 bases and the J gene end by 3 bases; junction bases not matched to a gene: 4. Germline V gene data show CDR1 as MNHEY and CDR2 as SMNVEV (reference sequence). The CDR3 is 14 residues long. This CDR3 is CASSLRDSNYEQYF. The DNA of the CDR3 is TGTGCCAGCAGTTTAAGGGACAGCAACTACGAGCAGTACTTC.

The chain uses TRBV7-2 and TRBJ2-2, with D tentatively TRBD1 (5 bases). Germline lookup yields CDR1 SGHTA and CDR2 FQGNSA. V gave up 1 base and J gave up 5 bases, with 11 bases separating them. The CDR3 loop spans 15 amino acids. The CDR3 DNA sequence: TGTGCCAGCAGCTTAGAGAGCAGGGCTACCGGGGAGCTGTTTTTT. This sequence encodes CASSLESRATGELFF. The entire variable domain, with the rest obtained from reference TRBV7-2 and TRBJ2-2, is as follows: GAGVSQSPSNKVTEKGKDVELRCDPISGHTALYWYRQSLGQGLEFLIYFQGNSAPDKSGLPSDRFSAERTGGSVSTLTIQRTQQEDSAVYLCASSLESRATGELFFGEGSRLTVL.

The chain carries TRBV12-3 or TRBV12-4 and TRBJ2-7, with TRBD2 matching over 7 bases. Trimming removed 5 bases from V and 3 bases from J; junction bases left unmatched: 1. This CDR3 has 12 residues. For the CDR3, the DNA is TGTGCCAGCAGTCCGGGGGGCTACGAGCAGTACTTC. Translated: CASSPGGYEQYF.